This TCR beta chain was found in a study of graft-versus-host responses after intestinal transplantation. The CDR3 runs to 14 residues. Deletions cut 0 bases from V and 10 bases from J, with 10 bases between. Germline V gene data show CDR1 as MNHEY and CDR2 as SVGAGI. Clones were read by immunoSEQ multiplex PCR, and TCRdb kept only the in-frame ones, dropping some. Of under 100,000 clones in the sample, roughly 80% are singletons; the top ten hold around 0.86%. General study results and limits: Present in recipient marrow, GvH clones included some that appeared first in ileum or blood.

A word on this clone: Its antigen remains unidentified.

This rearrangement joins TRBV6-5 to TRBJ1-6, with a tentative D call TRBD1 (5 bases). The TCR comes from a human donor who received an intestinal transplant. Here the sequenced sample was unstimulated CD4+ T cells sorted from spleen or lymph node cells, taken before intestinal transplant. The CDR3 region has the DNA TGTGCCAGCAGTTACTCGAGCAGGGAATCACCCCTCCACTTT. Translated: CASSYSSRESPLHF.